The 21 T cell receptor beta chains presented below share a single source sample, sequenced in a study of blood T cell repertoires in COVID-19. This table comes from immunoSEQ multiplex PCR, and its TCRdb copy is limited to in-frame clones, with some not included. In the table there are more than 110,000 clones, 70% to 80% of which are singletons. The specimen sequenced was peripheral blood. The receptors were sampled from a woman aged 80 or over with active or convalescent COVID-19.

This clone turned up a few times. This chain uses TRBV19 with TRBJ1-5; D not resolved. Germline CDR1 LNHDA, CDR2 SQIVND (reference sequence). CDR3 size: 14 residues. Between the trimmed V and J ends, which lost 5 bases and 4 bases, there was a span of 12 bases. CDR3 sequence reads: CASSRAGANQPQHF. The CDR3 DNA sequence: TGTGCCAGTAGTCGCGCGGGAGCGAATCAGCCCCAGCATTTT.

V and J are TRBV10-3 and TRBJ1-1; D may be TRBD1 (6 bases). V lost 6 bases to trimming and J lost 7 bases, with 12 bases between them. Germline lookup yields CDR1 ENHRY and CDR2 SYGVKD. The CDR3 extends over 12 amino acids. The CDR3 sequence: CAISQGGDEAFF. In nucleotides, the CDR3 is TGTGCCATCAGCCAAGGGGGGGATGAAGCTTTCTTT.

The rearrangement joins TRBV7-2 to TRBJ1-5; no firm D call. V lost 1 base and J lost 0, with 10 bases in between. The germline CDR1 and CDR2 sequences are SGHTA and FQGNSA. CDR3 length: 16 amino acids. CDR3 protein: CASSLDTLYSNQPQHF. CDR3 nucleotide sequence: TGTGCCAGCAGCTTAGATACACTATATAGCAATCAGCCCCAGCATTTT.

This clone was found many times. The CDR3 is CASSLLTADTQYF. The CDR3, as DNA: TGTGCCAGCAGCCTCCTCACTGCTGATACGCAGTATTTT. V and J are TRBV7-2 and TRBJ2-3; D not certain. There are 13 residues in the CDR3. Germline assignment: CDR1 SGHTA and CDR2 FQGNSA. V was pared by 5 bases and J by 6 bases, with 12 bases between.

In nucleotides, the CDR3 is TGTGCCAGCAGCTTAGCGAGGGCTCGCTACGAGCAGTACTTC. Translation: CASSLARARYEQYF. The J gene is TRBJ2-7, the V gene TRBV7-9, with a tentative D call TRBD2 (5 bases). The germline V gene has CDR1 SEHNR and CDR2 FQNEAQ (reference sequence). Trimming removed 0 bases from V and 3 bases from J, with 9 bases in between. The CDR3 runs 14 residues.

The chain combines TRBV18 with TRBJ1-3, with 7 nucleotides matching TRBD1. Germline V lookup: CDR1 KGHSH, CDR2 LQKENI. This CDR3 has 16 amino acids. The V and J ends lost 1 base and 0 bases, in that order; junction bases with no gene match: 3. In DNA, the CDR3 is TGTGCCAGCTCACCACGGACAGGTAGCTCTGGAAACACCATATATTTT. This sequence encodes CASSPRTGSSGNTIYF.

The gene calls are TRBV5-1 and TRBJ1-1; unclear D gene. The germline V and J ends were trimmed by 0 bases and 2 bases, with 11 bases remaining between them. Germline-derived CDR1 and CDR2 are SGHRS and YFSETQ. This CDR3 has 15 amino acids. The CDR3: CASSLARGINTEAFF. The CDR3 region has the DNA TGCGCCAGCAGCTTGGCGCGGGGTATCAACACTGAAGCTTTCTTT.

The chain joins TRBV3-1 (or the pseudogene TRBV3-2) to TRBJ1-5, with TRBD1 identical over 7 bases. Germline assignment: CDR1 LGHDT and CDR2 YNNKEL (reference sequence). With 4 bases clipped from V and 2 bases from J, the junction kept 2 bases outside the gene matches. The CDR3 is 14 residues long. CDR3 sequence (DNA): TGTGCCAGCAGCCTCGGGACAGGCAATCAGCCCCAGCATTTT. This encodes CASSLGTGNQPQHF.

The sample holds a few counts of this clone. The rearrangement links TRBV7-9 to TRBJ2-1; 15 bases align to TRBD2. The germline gives CDR1 SEHNR, CDR2 FQNEAQ (reference sequence). Germline trimming cut 3 bases from V and 10 bases from J; bases unmatched to any gene: 10. The length of the CDR3 is 17 residues. The CDR3 nucleotides are TGTGCCAGCAGCTTTGCCTCGGGACTAGCGGGGGGTCGGGAGCAGTTCTTC. Amino acids: CASSFASGLAGGREQFF.

The chain uses TRBV12-3 or TRBV12-4 and TRBJ1-1, with unresolved D. Trimming left V 6 bases short and J 3 bases short, with 8 bases between. The CDR3 is 12 residues long. CDR3 nucleotides: TGTGCCAGCAGCCCCCTATACACTGAAGCTTTCTTT. This codes for CASSPLYTEAFF.

The genes are TRBV27 and TRBJ1-5, with 9 bases fitting TRBD1. This CDR3 has 14 residues. Germline V CDR1 and CDR2: MNHEY, SMNVEV (reference sequence). With 5 bases clipped from V and 5 bases from J, the junction kept 4 bases outside the gene matches. DNA of the CDR3: TGTGCCAGCAGTGTGACAGGGGGTCATCAGCCCCAGCATTTT. This gives the protein CASSVTGGHQPQHF.

The chain has TRBV7-2 and TRBJ2-7; 13 bases line up with TRBD2. The germline gives CDR1 SGHTA, CDR2 FQGNSA. The junction had 8 bases not matched to a gene; V was cut back by 5 bases and J by 4 bases. This CDR3 is 16 amino acids long. The CDR3 loop reads CASSKRTSGGPYEQYF. DNA of the CDR3: TGTGCCAGCAGCAAAAGGACTAGCGGGGGTCCATACGAGCAGTACTTC.

This chain links TRBV11-2 with TRBJ1-3; TRBD1 is a possible D gene (6 bases). Germline V lookup: CDR1 SGHAT, CDR2 FQNNGV. Trimming removed 5 bases at V and 5 bases at J, with 16 bases between. The CDR3 spans 15 residues. CDR3 loop: CASSASTGTRNTIYF. The CDR3 DNA sequence: TGTGCCAGCAGCGCGTCAACAGGGACGAGAAACACCATATATTTT.

This chain links TRBV28 with TRBJ1-4; a possible D gene is TRBD1 (6 bases). The CDR3 extends over 15 amino acids. Between the trimmed V and J ends, which lost 2 bases and 0 bases, there was a span of 7 bases. CDR1 is MDHEN, CDR2 SYDVKM, per germline. Here the CDR3 reads CASSLQGSTNEKLFF. CDR3 DNA: TGTGCCAGCAGTTTACAGGGGTCAACTAATGAAAAACTGTTTTTT.

The V gene is TRBV5-1, the J gene TRBJ1-1, with no clear D. This CDR3 contains 15 residues. The germline CDR1 and CDR2 sequences are SGHRS and YFSETQ. The V end was cut by 6 bases, the J end by 1 base, with 16 bases between. Here the CDR3 DNA reads TGCGCCAGCAACCCCTCATGGGGAGGGAACACTGAAGCTTTCTTT. Protein: CASNPSWGGNTEAFF. Drawing the rest from reference TRBV5-1 and TRBJ1-1, the complete variable domain is KAGVTQTPRYLIKTRGQQVTLSCSPISGHRSVSWYQQTPGQGLQFLFEYFSETQRNKGNFPGRFSGRQFSNSRSEMNVSTLELGDSALYLCASNPSWGGNTEAFFGQGTRLTVV.

This chain joins TRBV13 and TRBJ2-5; 7 bases align to TRBD2. Trimming cost V 1 base and J 5 bases; bases outside gene matches: 16. Germline V gene data show CDR1 as PRHDT and CDR2 as FYEKMQ (reference sequence). This CDR3 region has 18 residues. In DNA, the CDR3 is TGTGCCAGCAGCTTAGCCCCTTTTGGCGGGGGTGGGTCGGAGACCCAGTACTTC. Translated, it gives CASSLAPFGGGGSETQYF.

The J gene is TRBJ1-2, the V gene TRBV28; no definite D call. The CDR3 sequence is 14 residues long. Trimming pared 8 bases from V and 3 bases from J, leaving 16 bases between. Germline V gives CDR1 MDHEN, CDR2 SYDVKM. The CDR3: CASAGRWLDYGYTF. CDR3 nucleotides: TGTGCCAGCGCCGGTAGGTGGCTAGACTATGGCTACACCTTC.

V and J are TRBV2 and TRBJ1-1; 10 positions match TRBD1. The CDR3 totals 13 residues. Germline V gene data show CDR1 as SNHLY and CDR2 as FYNNEI. The V gene end was trimmed by 6 bases and the J gene end by 7 bases; junction bases not matched to a gene: 5. The CDR3 protein is CASSPGQGIEAFF. The CDR3 DNA follows: TGTGCCAGCAGCCCGGGACAGGGGATTGAAGCTTTCTTT. The whole variable domain, filled in from reference TRBV2 and TRBJ1-1, reads EPEVTQTPSHQVTQMGQEVILRCVPISNHLYFYWYRQILGQKVEFLVSFYNNEISEKSEIFDDQFSVERPDGSNFTLKIRSTKLEDSAMYFCASSPGQGIEAFFGQGTRLTVV.

V gene TRBV7-9 combines with J gene TRBJ2-7; D is ambiguous. Looked up from germline, CDR1 is SEHNR and CDR2 is FQNEAQ (reference sequence). Trimming removed 2 bases at V and 3 bases at J, with 2 bases between. The CDR3 runs to 11 residues. The CDR3 region is CASSLYYEQYF. The CDR3 bases are TGTGCCAGCAGCTTATACTACGAGCAGTACTTC.

This clone occurred a few times. The genes are TRBV7-8 and TRBJ1-2; no clear D. The CDR3 length is 13 residues. Germline V gene sequence: CDR1 SGHVS, CDR2 FQNEAQ. Trimming removed 2 bases at V and 4 bases at J, with 8 bases between. The CDR3 here is CASSLKRAYGYTF. In DNA form, the CDR3 reads TGTGCCAGCAGCTTAAAGAGAGCCTATGGCTACACCTTC.

CDR3 nucleotide sequence: TGTGCCTGGAGCGACAACAGGGGATCGGGCAATCAGCCCCAGCATTTT. The encoded protein is CAWSDNRGSGNQPQHF. V is TRBV30 and J is TRBJ1-5, with TRBD1 identical over 7 bases. From germline, CDR1 is GTSNPN and CDR2 SVGIG (reference sequence). This CDR3 region has 16 residues. After removal of 3 bases from V and 2 bases from J, the junction contained 10 bases not matched to a gene. Combining the CDR3 with reference TRBV30 and TRBJ1-5 gives the whole variable domain SQTIHQWPATLVQPVGSPLSLECTVEGTSNPNLYWYRQAAGRGLQLLFYSVGIGQISSEVPQNLSASRPQDRQFILSSKKLLLSDSGFYLCAWSDNRGSGNQPQHFGDGTRLSIL.